A single sample is the source of the 3 T cell receptor beta chains below, sequenced in a study of shared clonotypes between healthy human individuals. Method: immunoSEQ multiplex PCR; TCRdb's copy keeps in-frame clones and lacks some. The repertoire holds millions of clones, with approximately 94% as singletons. Sequencing was carried out using naive CD4+ T cells sorted from blood. Subset noted: CD45RA+ positively selected. Receptor source: a man aged 18 to 30 in good health.

The rearrangement links TRBV19 to TRBJ2-2, with unresolved D. The CDR3 consists of 14 residues. Germline CDR1 and CDR2: LNHDA and SQIVND (reference sequence). The V end was cut by 7 bases, the J end by 0 bases, with 9 bases between. The DNA for the CDR3 is TGTGCCAGTATGCCCAGGTCGAACACCGGGGAGCTGTTTTTT. Residues: CASMPRSNTGELFF.

The chain carries TRBV6-1 and TRBJ2-6; the D gene is possibly TRBD1 (6 bases). Trimming took 2 bases from V and 7 from J, leaving 15 bases between them. CDR1 MNHNS and CDR2 SASEGT come from the germline V gene. The CDR3 runs to 16 residues. The CDR3 sequence: CASSELGQGNANVLTF. In nucleotides, the CDR3 is TGTGCCAGCAGTGAATTAGGGCAGGGGAACGCCAACGTCCTGACTTTC.

The chain recombines TRBV10-1 with TRBJ2-1; D is undetermined. Trimming took 0 bases from V and 5 from J, leaving 14 bases between them. The CDR3 is made up of 16 amino acids. Germline-derived CDR1 and CDR2 are WNHNN and SYGVQD (reference sequence). CDR3 in amino acids: CASSESGALTDNEQFF. The CDR3 nucleotides are TGCGCCAGCAGTGAGTCGGGTGCTTTGACTGACAATGAGCAGTTCTTC.